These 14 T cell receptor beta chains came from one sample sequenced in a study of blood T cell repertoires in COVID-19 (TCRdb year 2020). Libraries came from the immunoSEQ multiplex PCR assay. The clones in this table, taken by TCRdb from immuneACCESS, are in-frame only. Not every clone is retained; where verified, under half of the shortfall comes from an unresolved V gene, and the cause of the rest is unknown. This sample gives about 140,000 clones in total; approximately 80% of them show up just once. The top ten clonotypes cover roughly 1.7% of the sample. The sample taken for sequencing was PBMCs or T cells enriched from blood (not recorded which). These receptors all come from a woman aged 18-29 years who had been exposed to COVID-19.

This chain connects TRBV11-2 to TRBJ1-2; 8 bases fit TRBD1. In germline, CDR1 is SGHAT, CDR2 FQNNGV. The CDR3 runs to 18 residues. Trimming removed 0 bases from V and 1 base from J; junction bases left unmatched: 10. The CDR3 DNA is TGTGCCAGCAGCTTAGATGTGAACAGGGGGTCTTTTAACTATGGCTACACCTTC. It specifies CASSLDVNRGSFNYGYTF.

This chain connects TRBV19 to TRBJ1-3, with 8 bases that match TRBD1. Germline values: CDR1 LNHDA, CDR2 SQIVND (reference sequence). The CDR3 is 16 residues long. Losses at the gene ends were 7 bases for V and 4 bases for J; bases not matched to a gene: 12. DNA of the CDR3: TGTGCCAGTACCCCTCCACGGACAGGGAAAGGAAACACCATATATTTT. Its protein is CASTPPRTGKGNTIYF.

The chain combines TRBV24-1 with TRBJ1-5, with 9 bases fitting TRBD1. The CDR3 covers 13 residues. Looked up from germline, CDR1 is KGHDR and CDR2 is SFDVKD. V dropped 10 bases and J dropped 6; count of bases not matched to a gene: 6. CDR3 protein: CATGTGGSQPQHF. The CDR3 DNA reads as TGTGCCACAGGCACAGGGGGCTCTCAGCCCCAGCATTTT.

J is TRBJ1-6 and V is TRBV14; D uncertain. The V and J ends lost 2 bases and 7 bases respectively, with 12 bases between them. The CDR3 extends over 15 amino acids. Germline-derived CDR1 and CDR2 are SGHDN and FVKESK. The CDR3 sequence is CASSQHIVQNSPLHF. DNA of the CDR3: TGTGCCAGCAGCCAACACATCGTTCAGAATTCACCCCTCCACTTT.

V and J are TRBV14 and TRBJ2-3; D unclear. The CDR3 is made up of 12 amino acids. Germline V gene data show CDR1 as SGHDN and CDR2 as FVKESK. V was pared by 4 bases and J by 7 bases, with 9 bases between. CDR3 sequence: CASSPSLNTQYF. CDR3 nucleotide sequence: TGTGCCAGCAGCCCTAGTCTGAATACGCAGTATTTT.

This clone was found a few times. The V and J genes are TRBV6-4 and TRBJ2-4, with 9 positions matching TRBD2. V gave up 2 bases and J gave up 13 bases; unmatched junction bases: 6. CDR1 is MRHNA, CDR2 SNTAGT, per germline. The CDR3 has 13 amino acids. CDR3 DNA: TGTGCCAGCAGTGACACCCTAGCGGGACCACAGTACTTC. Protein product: CASSDTLAGPQYF.

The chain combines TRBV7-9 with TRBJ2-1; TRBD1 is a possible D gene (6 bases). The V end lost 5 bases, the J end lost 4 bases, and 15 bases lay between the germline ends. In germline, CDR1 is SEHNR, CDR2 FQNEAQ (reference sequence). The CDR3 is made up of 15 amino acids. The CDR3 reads CASSTDWTEYNEQFF. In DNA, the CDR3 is TGTGCCAGCAGCACCGATTGGACAGAGTACAATGAGCAGTTCTTC.

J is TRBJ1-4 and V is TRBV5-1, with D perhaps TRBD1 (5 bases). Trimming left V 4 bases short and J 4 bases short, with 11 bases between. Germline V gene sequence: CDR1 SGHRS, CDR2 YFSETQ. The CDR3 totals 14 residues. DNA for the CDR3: TGCGCCAGCAGCCCGGGGGACTTTAATGAAAAACTGTTTTTT. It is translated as CASSPGDFNEKLFF.

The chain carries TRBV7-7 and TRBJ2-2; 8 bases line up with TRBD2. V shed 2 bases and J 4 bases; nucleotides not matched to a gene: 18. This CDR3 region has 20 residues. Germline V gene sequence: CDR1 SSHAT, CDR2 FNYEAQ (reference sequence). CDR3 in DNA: TGTGCCAGCAGCTTAAATTCGGTTTGGGAAGCGGGAGACCCCACCGGGGAGCTGTTTTTT. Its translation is CASSLNSVWEAGDPTGELFF.

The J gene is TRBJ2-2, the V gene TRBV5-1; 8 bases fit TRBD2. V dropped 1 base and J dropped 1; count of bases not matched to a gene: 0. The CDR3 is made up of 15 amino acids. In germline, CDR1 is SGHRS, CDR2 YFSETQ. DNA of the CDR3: TGCGCCAGCAGCTTGACTAGCGGGAACACCGGGGAGCTGTTTTTT. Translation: CASSLTSGNTGELFF. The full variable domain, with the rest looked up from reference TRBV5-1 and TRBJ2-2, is KAGVTQTPRYLIKTRGQQVTLSCSPISGHRSVSWYQQTPGQGLQFLFEYFSETQRNKGNFPGRFSGRQFSNSRSEMNVSTLELGDSALYLCASSLTSGNTGELFFGEGSRLTVL.

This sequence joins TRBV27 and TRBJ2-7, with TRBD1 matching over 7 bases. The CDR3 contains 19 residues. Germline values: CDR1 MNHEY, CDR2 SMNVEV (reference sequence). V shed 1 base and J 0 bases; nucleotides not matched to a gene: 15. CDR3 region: CASSLFFAGLGDSSYEQYF. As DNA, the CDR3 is TGTGCCAGCAGTTTATTTTTTGCGGGTTTAGGGGACAGCTCCTACGAGCAGTACTTC.

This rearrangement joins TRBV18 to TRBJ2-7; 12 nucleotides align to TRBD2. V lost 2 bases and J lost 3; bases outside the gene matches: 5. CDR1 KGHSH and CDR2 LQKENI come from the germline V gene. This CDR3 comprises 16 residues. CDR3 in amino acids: CASSPLLTSGSYEQYF. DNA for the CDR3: TGTGCCAGCTCACCATTGTTGACTAGCGGGAGCTACGAGCAGTACTTC. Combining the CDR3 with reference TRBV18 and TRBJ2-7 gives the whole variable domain NAGVMQNPRHLVRRRGQEARLRCSPMKGHSHVYWYRQLPEEGLKFMVYLQKENIIDESGMPKERFSAEFPKEGPSILRIQQVVRGDSAAYFCASSPLLTSGSYEQYFGPGTRLTVT.

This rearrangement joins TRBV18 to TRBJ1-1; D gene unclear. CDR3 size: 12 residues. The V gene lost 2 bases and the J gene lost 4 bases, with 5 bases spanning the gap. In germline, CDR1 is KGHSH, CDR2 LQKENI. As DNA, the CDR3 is TGTGCCAGCTCACCATCAGGCACTGAAGCTTTCTTT. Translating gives CASSPSGTEAFF.

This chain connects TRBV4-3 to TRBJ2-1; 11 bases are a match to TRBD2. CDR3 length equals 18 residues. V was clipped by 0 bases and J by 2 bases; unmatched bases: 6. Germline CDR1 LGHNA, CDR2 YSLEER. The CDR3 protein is CASSQDPTSGRTYNEQFF. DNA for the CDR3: TGCGCCAGCAGCCAAGACCCTACTAGCGGGAGAACCTACAATGAGCAGTTCTTC.